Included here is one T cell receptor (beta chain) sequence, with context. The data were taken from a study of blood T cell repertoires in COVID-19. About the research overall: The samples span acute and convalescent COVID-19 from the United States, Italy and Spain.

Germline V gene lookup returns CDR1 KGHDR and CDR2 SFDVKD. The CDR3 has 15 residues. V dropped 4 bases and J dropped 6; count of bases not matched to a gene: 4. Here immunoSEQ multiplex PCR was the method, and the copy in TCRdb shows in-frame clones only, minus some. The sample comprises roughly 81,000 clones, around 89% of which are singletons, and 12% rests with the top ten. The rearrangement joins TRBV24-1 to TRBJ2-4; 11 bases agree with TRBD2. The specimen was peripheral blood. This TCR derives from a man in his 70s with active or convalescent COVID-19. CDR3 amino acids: CATSDPTSGGNIQYF. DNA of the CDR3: TGTGCCACCAGTGACCCAACTAGCGGGGGAAACATTCAGTACTTC.